These 11 T cell receptor beta chains were all obtained from the same sample, sequenced in a study of shared clonotypes between healthy human individuals. Produced via immunoSEQ multiplex PCR; TCRdb's table is partial and in-frame only. Here the sample spans approximately 530,000 clones, approximately 94% being singletons. Input material: naive CD4+ T cells sorted from blood. Sample subset: CD45RA+ positively selected. The receptors shown here come from a woman younger than 45 in good health.

The chain is built from TRBV28 and TRBJ1-3, with 7 bases that match TRBD1. The CDR3 runs to 15 residues. V was clipped by 6 bases and J by 2 bases; unmatched bases: 7. Germline lookup yields CDR1 MDHEN and CDR2 SYDVKM. CDR3 loop: CASSRDRAPGNTIYF. CDR3 bases: TGTGCCAGCAGCCGTGACAGGGCTCCTGGAAACACCATATATTTT.

V is TRBV30 and J is TRBJ2-1; D possibly matches TRBD1 or TRBD2 (5 bases each). V was pared by 2 bases and J by 6 bases, with 14 bases between. This CDR3 comprises 14 residues. CDR1 and CDR2 (germline): GTSNPN, SVGIG (reference sequence). The CDR3 here is CAWSSMMRGNEQFF. The CDR3, as DNA: TGTGCCTGGAGTTCGATGATGAGGGGCAATGAGCAGTTCTTC.

V usage is TRBV28 and J usage is TRBJ2-2; no reliable D call. The germline V gene encodes CDR1 MDHEN and CDR2 SYDVKM. Trimming removed 7 bases from V and 0 bases from J, with 12 bases in between. There are 15 residues in the CDR3. The CDR3 DNA sequence: TGTGCCAGCACGGGCGGAGCCGCGAACACCGGGGAGCTGTTTTTT. Translation gives CASTGGAANTGELFF.

V is TRBV6-4 and J is TRBJ2-7, with D possibly being TRBD2 (5 bases). CDR3 length equals 13 residues. The V end lost 9 bases, the J end lost 4 bases, and 16 bases lay between the germline ends. Looked up from germline, CDR1 is MRHNA and CDR2 is SNTAGT. CDR3 residues: CARSGPGVYEQYF. CDR3 in DNA: TGTGCCAGGTCGGGCCCCGGGGTTTACGAGCAGTACTTC.

V gene TRBV5-8 combines with J gene TRBJ1-3; D gene unclear. V lost 4 bases, J lost 4 bases, and 18 bases lay in between. Per the germline V gene, CDR1 is SGHTS and CDR2 is YDEGEE. This CDR3 is 16 amino acids long. The CDR3 sequence is CASSHWKGDLGNTIYF. CDR3 sequence (DNA): TGTGCCAGCAGCCACTGGAAGGGTGATCTAGGAAACACCATATATTTT.

This chain connects TRBV28 to TRBJ1-2; no clear D. This CDR3 region has 15 residues. Germline assignment: CDR1 MDHEN and CDR2 SYDVKM. Trimming took off 6 bases at V and 7 bases at J, with 21 bases between the two ends. The CDR3 DNA reads as TGTGCCAGCAGCAAACTACGAGGAGGGCGGTCTGGCTACACCTTC. It yields the protein CASSKLRGGRSGYTF.

The rearrangement links TRBV6-5 to TRBJ1-6; a possible D gene is TRBD1 (5 bases). Germline V gene lookup returns CDR1 MNHEY and CDR2 SVGAGI. Trimming took 6 bases from V and 13 from J, leaving 22 bases between them. This CDR3 has 15 residues. The CDR3 sequence: CASRLAYRSQWPLHF. CDR3 in DNA: TGTGCCAGCAGGCTAGCGTACAGGTCTCAATGGCCCCTCCACTTT.

The CDR3: CASSLWAEYNEQFF. The CDR3 region has the DNA TGTGCCAGCAGCTTATGGGCAGAGTACAATGAGCAGTTCTTC. This sequence joins TRBV7-9 and TRBJ2-1; D uncertain. CDR3 length: 14 amino acids. V was clipped by 2 bases and J by 4 bases, with 9 bases between them. CDR1 and CDR2 (germline): SEHNR, FQNEAQ (reference sequence).

The gene calls are TRBV30 and TRBJ1-2, with a possible D match to TRBD1 (6 bases). The CDR3 runs to 12 residues. V shed 8 bases and J shed 3 bases, with 13 bases lying between them. CDR1 is GTSNPN and CDR2 is SVGIG in the germline V gene (reference sequence). DNA for the CDR3: TGTGCCCGAAACAGGGCTCACTATGGCTACACCTTC. Encoded protein: CARNRAHYGYTF.

The chain combines TRBV19 with TRBJ1-4; D call uncertain. This CDR3 has 15 residues. Germline lookup yields CDR1 LNHDA and CDR2 SQIVND (reference sequence). The V end lost 3 bases, the J end lost 5 bases, and 13 bases lay between the germline ends. Here the CDR3 reads CASSIVGFWNEKLFF. For the CDR3, the DNA is TGTGCCAGTAGTATTGTCGGGTTCTGGAATGAAAAACTGTTTTTT.

On this clone itself: Mismatch with germline at one junction end may stem from a read error. The same CDR3 arises from other DNA sequences in this sample as well. The rearrangement links TRBV5-1 to TRBJ2-3; D is unresolved. The length of the CDR3 is 12 residues. Germline V gives CDR1 SGHRS, CDR2 YFSETQ. CDR3 sequence (DNA): TGCGCCAGCAGCTTGGAGCTGAATACGCAGTACTTT. Translating it yields CASSLELNTQYF.